The source of this T cell receptor beta chain is a study of beta chain features in type 1 diabetes. Points from the study as a whole: Compared with healthy donors, patients appeared to share more similar naive, central memory and regulatory TCRB repertoires. A cDNA-based sequencing approach could over-represent cells with high TCR expression. All four CD4+ subsets of Type 1 diabetes patients contained TCRB CDR3s that were moderately but significantly shorter.

CDR3 length equals 14 residues. This clone came up a few times. Its cognate antigen is unknown. The whole isolated RNA underwent reverse transcription, so sequencing captured expressed TCRB transcripts. Sequencing used immunoSEQ multiplex PCR; TCRdb keeps in-frame clones, though not all of them. The sample carries 100,000 to 150,000 clones, roughly 10% recorded once. CD45RO/CCR7/CD25/CD127/CD95/CD27 sorting isolated CD4+ naive, central memory, regulatory and stem cell-like memory cells. The authors obtained over 98% purity in all sorted populations. The chain employs TRBV21-1 and TRBJ1-1. TRBV21-1 is deemed a pseudogene. The sequence was collected from a man younger than 40 with type 1 diabetes. Sequencing used central memory CD4+ T cells from blood. CDR3 amino acids: CASRAGGKNTEAFF. The CDR3 DNA is TGTGCCAGCAGGGCGGGAGGAAAGAACACTGAAGCTTTCTTT.